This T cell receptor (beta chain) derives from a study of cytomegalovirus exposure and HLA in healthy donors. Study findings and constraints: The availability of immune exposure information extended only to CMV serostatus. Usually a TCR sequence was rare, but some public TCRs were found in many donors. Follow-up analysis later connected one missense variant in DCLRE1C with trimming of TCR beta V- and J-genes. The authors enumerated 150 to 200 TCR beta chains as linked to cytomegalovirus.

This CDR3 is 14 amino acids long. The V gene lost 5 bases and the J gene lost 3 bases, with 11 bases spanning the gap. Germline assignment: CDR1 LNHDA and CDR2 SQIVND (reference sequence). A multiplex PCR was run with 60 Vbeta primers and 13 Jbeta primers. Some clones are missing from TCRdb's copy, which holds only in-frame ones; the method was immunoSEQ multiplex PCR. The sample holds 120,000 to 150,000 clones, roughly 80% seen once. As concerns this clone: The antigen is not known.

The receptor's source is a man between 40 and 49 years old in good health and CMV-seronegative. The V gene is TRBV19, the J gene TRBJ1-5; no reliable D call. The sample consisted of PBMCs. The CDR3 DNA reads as TGTGCCAGTAGTTGGGGAGACTCCAATCAGCCCCAGCATTTT. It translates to CASSWGDSNQPQHF.